These T cell receptor beta chains were read from a single sample in a study of shared clonotypes between healthy human individuals. The data were produced by immunoSEQ multiplex PCR, yet TCRdb's version contains in-frame clones alone and is incomplete. The repertoire includes 2 million to 3 million clones, 90% to 95% of them detected once, and about 0.39% sits in the top ten. Sequenced sample: naive CD4+ T cells from PBMCs. Source of these receptors: a man between 18 and 35 years old in good health. Some clones in this sample may be carry-over from other donors' samples. Both conserved end residues are part of each CDR3. Each record gives: CDR3 protein, CDR3 DNA, D gene, CDR3 length, J gene, clone size, V gene. The D gene is left open where the match is weak. Size is omitted from some rows. Given values are once, few, many or a class for expanded clones.

CDR3: CASSFWGREEGYTF
DNA: TGTGCCAGCAGTTTTTGGGGGAGGGAAGAAGGCTACACCTTC
D: -
length: 14
J: TRBJ1-2
size: -
V: TRBV28

CDR3: CASSPGGAGSNQPQHF
DNA: TGTGCCAGCAGCCCAGGGGGCGCAGGGAGCAATCAGCCCCAGCATTTT
D: TRBD1
length: 16
J: TRBJ1-5
size: -
V: TRBV28

CDR3: CASRRQGGSRVLSYNEQFF
DNA: TGTGCCAGCCGACGACAGGGTGGGAGTCGCGTCCTCTCCTACAATGAGCAGTTCTTC
D: TRBD1
length: 19
J: TRBJ2-1
size: -
V: TRBV2

CDR3: CASSMASGNNEQFF
DNA: TGCGCCAGCAGTATGGCTAGCGGAAACAATGAGCAGTTCTTC
D: TRBD2
length: 14
J: TRBJ2-1
size: -
V: TRBV5-1

CDR3: CAISERAYEQYF
DNA: TGTGCCATCAGTGAGAGGGCCTACGAGCAGTACTTC
D: -
length: 12
J: TRBJ2-7
size: once
V: TRBV10-3

CDR3: CASSLGQGAISYGYTF
DNA: TGCGCCAGCAGCTTGGGCCAGGGGGCCATCTCCTATGGCTACACCTTC
D: TRBD1
length: 16
J: TRBJ1-2
size: -
V: TRBV5-1

CDR3: CASSSDGTGFYEQYF
DNA: TGTGCCAGCAGCTCCGACGGGACAGGGTTCTACGAGCAGTACTTC
D: TRBD1
length: 15
J: TRBJ2-7
size: -
V: TRBV11-3

CDR3: CASSLRARGSASSYNEQFF
DNA: TGTGCCAGCAGCTTAAGGGCCCGGGGGAGCGCGAGCTCCTACAATGAGCAGTTCTTC
D: -
length: 19
J: TRBJ2-1
size: -
V: TRBV7-3

CDR3: CASSFQGISTDTQYF
DNA: TGTGCCAGCAGCTTTCAGGGAATCAGTACAGATACGCAGTATTTT
D: -
length: 15
J: TRBJ2-3
size: once
V: TRBV11-2

CDR3: CASSGGSTDTQYF
DNA: TGTGCCAGCAGCGGGGGAAGCACAGATACGCAGTATTTT
D: -
length: 13
J: TRBJ2-3
size: -
V: TRBV2

CDR3: CASSASGYAYNEQFF
DNA: TGTGCCAGCAGCGCAAGCGGTTATGCCTACAATGAGCAGTTCTTC
D: -
length: 15
J: TRBJ2-1
size: -
V: TRBV7-3

CDR3: CASSYGQGNQPQHF
DNA: TGTGCCAGCAGTTACGGACAGGGCAATCAGCCCCAGCATTTT
D: TRBD1
length: 14
J: TRBJ1-5
size: -
V: TRBV28

CDR3: CASSFYASYGGYTF
DNA: TGTGCCAGCAGCTTTTACGCCAGCTATGGGGGCTACACCTTC
D: -
length: 14
J: TRBJ1-2
size: -
V: TRBV5-4

CDR3: CASSTRSGAPYEQYF
DNA: TGCGCCAGCAGCACCCGCTCCGGGGCGCCCTACGAGCAGTACTTC
D: -
length: 15
J: TRBJ2-7
size: once
V: TRBV5-1

CDR3: CASSSRRASSNQPQHF
DNA: TGTGCCAGCAGTTCTAGGAGGGCCTCTAGCAATCAGCCCCAGCATTTT
D: -
length: 16
J: TRBJ1-5
size: -
V: TRBV6-5

CDR3: CASRLAIGPNSRQGNQPQHF
DNA: TGTGCAAGTCGCTTAGCGATCGGGCCGAACAGCCGCCAAGGGAATCAGCCCCAGCATTTT
D: -
length: 20
J: TRBJ1-5
size: -
V: TRBV12-2

CDR3: CASSQQDGYGYTF
DNA: TGCGCCAGCAGCCAACAGGACGGCTATGGCTACACCTTC
D: -
length: 13
J: TRBJ1-2
size: -
V: TRBV4-3

CDR3: CASSLSLGSGAFSYNEQFF
DNA: TGTGCCAGCAGTTTATCTCTCGGGTCAGGAGCCTTCTCCTACAATGAGCAGTTCTTC
D: -
length: 19
J: TRBJ2-1
size: -
V: TRBV28

CDR3: CASSTQGMGTINEQFF
DNA: TGCGCCAGCAGCACCCAGGGAATGGGTACGATCAATGAGCAGTTCTTC
D: -
length: 16
J: TRBJ2-1
size: -
V: TRBV5-1

CDR3: CASSLIGSEQYF
DNA: TGCGCCAGCAGCTTGATAGGCTCTGAGCAGTACTTC
D: -
length: 12
J: TRBJ2-7
size: -
V: TRBV5-1

CDR3: CASSQSGTSGMNEQFF
DNA: TGCGCCAGCAGTCAAAGTGGGACTAGCGGGATGAATGAGCAGTTCTTC
D: TRBD2
length: 16
J: TRBJ2-1
size: -
V: TRBV5-1

CDR3: CASSGGTGGWEQYF
DNA: TGCGCCAGCAGCGGAGGGACAGGGGGCTGGGAGCAGTACTTC
D: TRBD1
length: 14
J: TRBJ2-7
size: -
V: TRBV5-1

CDR3: CASVSGTGGQETQYF
DNA: TGCGCCTCCGTTAGCGGGACAGGGGGCCAAGAGACCCAGTACTTC
D: TRBD1
length: 15
J: TRBJ2-5
size: once
V: TRBV5-1

CDR3: CASSPMDGAAYNEQFF
DNA: TGTGCCAGCTCACCTATGGACGGAGCCGCCTACAATGAGCAGTTCTTC
D: -
length: 16
J: TRBJ2-1
size: -
V: TRBV18

CDR3: CASSQTGGNTGELFF
DNA: TGTGCCAGCAGTCAGACAGGGGGGAACACCGGGGAGCTGTTTTTT
D: TRBD1
length: 15
J: TRBJ2-2
size: once
V: TRBV5-6

CDR3: CASSSISGREETQYF
DNA: TGCGCCAGCAGCTCGATTAGCGGGAGGGAAGAGACCCAGTACTTC
D: TRBD2
length: 15
J: TRBJ2-5
size: -
V: TRBV5-1

CDR3: CASRRSGGAGQYF
DNA: TGTGCCAGCAGAAGGTCGGGAGGGGCGGGGCAGTACTTC
D: TRBD2
length: 13
J: TRBJ2-7
size: -
V: TRBV2

CDR3: CATSRGMGTSGSLETQYF
DNA: TGTGCCACCAGCAGGGGAATGGGGACTAGCGGGAGCCTGGAGACCCAGTACTTC
D: TRBD2
length: 18
J: TRBJ2-5
size: -
V: TRBV15

CDR3: CASSYSSPEYNEQFF
DNA: TGTGCCAGCAGTTACTCGTCCCCAGAATACAATGAGCAGTTCTTC
D: -
length: 15
J: TRBJ2-1
size: -
V: TRBV6-5

CDR3: CASSPVEGRGNYEQYF
DNA: TGTGCCAGCAGCCCAGTGGAGGGTAGGGGAAACTACGAGCAGTACTTC
D: -
length: 16
J: TRBJ2-7
size: once
V: TRBV7-9

CDR3: CASSEPGRGTYEQYF
DNA: TGTGCCAGCAGTGAACCCGGCAGGGGGACCTACGAGCAGTACTTC
D: TRBD1
length: 15
J: TRBJ2-7
size: -
V: TRBV2

CDR3: CASSLVWKETQYF
DNA: TGTGCCAGCAGCTTAGTTTGGAAGGAGACCCAGTACTTC
D: -
length: 13
J: TRBJ2-5
size: -
V: TRBV7-9

CDR3: CASSPAGTSAPSEYF
DNA: TGTGCCAGCTCACCAGCCGGGACTAGCGCTCCCTCCGAGTACTTC
D: TRBD2
length: 15
J: TRBJ2-7
size: -
V: TRBV18

CDR3: CSARDRAEQFF
DNA: TGCAGTGCTAGAGATCGGGCAGAGCAGTTCTTC
D: -
length: 11
J: TRBJ2-1
size: -
V: TRBV20-1

CDR3: CASSDGTGGFYGYTF
DNA: TGTGCCAGCAGTGACGGGACAGGGGGATTCTATGGCTACACCTTC
D: TRBD1
length: 15
J: TRBJ1-2
size: -
V: TRBV6-1

CDR3: CASSGTGTIYNEQFF
DNA: TGTGCCAGCAGCGGAACCGGGACTATCTACAATGAGCAGTTCTTC
D: TRBD2
length: 15
J: TRBJ2-1
size: -
V: TRBV9

CDR3: CASSLSDWGHTEAFF
DNA: TGTGCCAGCAGTTTATCGGACTGGGGTCACACTGAAGCTTTCTTT
D: -
length: 15
J: TRBJ1-1
size: few
V: TRBV27

CDR3: CASSPRVGASTDTQYF
DNA: TGTGCCAGCTCACCGCGAGTAGGGGCGTCCACAGATACGCAGTATTTT
D: -
length: 16
J: TRBJ2-3
size: -
V: TRBV18

CDR3: CASSGSAAGQLFF
DNA: TGTGCCAGCAGCGGGTCGGCGGCGGGCCAACTGTTTTTT
D: -
length: 13
J: TRBJ1-4
size: few
V: TRBV9

CDR3: CASSPLRVATNEKLFF
DNA: TGTGCCAGCTCACCGCTCAGGGTTGCAACTAATGAAAAACTGTTTTTT
D: -
length: 16
J: TRBJ1-4
size: -
V: TRBV18

CDR3: CASSLSGGRGYTF
DNA: TGTGCCAGCAGTTTATCAGGGGGCAGGGGCTACACCTTC
D: TRBD1
length: 13
J: TRBJ1-2
size: -
V: TRBV28